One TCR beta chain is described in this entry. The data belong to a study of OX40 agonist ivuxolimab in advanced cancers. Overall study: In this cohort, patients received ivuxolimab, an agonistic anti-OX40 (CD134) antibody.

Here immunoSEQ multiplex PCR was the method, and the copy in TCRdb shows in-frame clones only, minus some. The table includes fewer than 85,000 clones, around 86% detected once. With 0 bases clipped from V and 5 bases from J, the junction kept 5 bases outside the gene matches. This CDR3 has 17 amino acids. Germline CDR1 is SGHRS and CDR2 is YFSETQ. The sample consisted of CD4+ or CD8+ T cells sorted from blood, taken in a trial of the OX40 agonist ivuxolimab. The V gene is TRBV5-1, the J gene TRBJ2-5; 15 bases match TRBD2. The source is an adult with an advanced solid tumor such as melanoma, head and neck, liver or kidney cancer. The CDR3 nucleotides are TGCGCCAGCAGCTTGGGGACTAGCGGGAGGGCCGGGGAGACCCAGTACTTC. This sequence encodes CASSLGTSGRAGETQYF.